This section outlines one T cell receptor (beta chain) sequence together with its context. The data were obtained in a study of blood T cell repertoires in COVID-19. Study background: Material from acute and convalescent COVID-19 was sourced from the United States, Italy and Spain.

Libraries were prepared by immunoSEQ multiplex PCR; TCRdb keeps only in-frame clonotypes and omits some of them. The top ten clones hold about 1.7% of a sample with approximately 280,000 clones, around 90% of them seen once. Recruits, aged roughly 18 to 90 years, lived in 25 or so US areas. Clinical history reported by participants formed the basis on which cohorts were assigned. This CDR3 spans 15 amino acids. V gave up 3 bases and J gave up 5 bases; unmatched junction bases: 9. Germline V gives CDR1 SGHRS, CDR2 YFSETQ. This clonotype was obtained from a woman aged 18-29 years with acute COVID-19. Sample: PBMCs or T cells enriched from blood (not recorded which). This chain uses TRBV5-1 with TRBJ2-7, with 9 positions matching TRBD1. The CDR3 here is CASSSEQGANHEQYF. The CDR3 DNA is TGCGCCAGCAGCTCCGAACAGGGGGCGAACCACGAGCAGTACTTC.